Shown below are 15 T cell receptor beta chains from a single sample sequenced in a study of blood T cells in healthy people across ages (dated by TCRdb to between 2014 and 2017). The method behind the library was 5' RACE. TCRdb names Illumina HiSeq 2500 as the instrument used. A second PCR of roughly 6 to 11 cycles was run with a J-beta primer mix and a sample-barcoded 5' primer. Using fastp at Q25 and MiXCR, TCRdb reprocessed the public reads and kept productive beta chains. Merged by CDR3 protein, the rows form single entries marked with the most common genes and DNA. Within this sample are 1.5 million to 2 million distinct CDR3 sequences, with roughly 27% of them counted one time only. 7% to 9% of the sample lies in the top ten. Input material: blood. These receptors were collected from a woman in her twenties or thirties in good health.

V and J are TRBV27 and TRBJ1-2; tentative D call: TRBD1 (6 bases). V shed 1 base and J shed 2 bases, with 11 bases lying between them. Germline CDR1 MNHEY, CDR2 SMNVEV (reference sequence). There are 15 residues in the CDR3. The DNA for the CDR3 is TGTGCCAGCAGTTTATTTGCGGGGGCAAACTATGGCTACACCTTC. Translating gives CASSLFAGANYGYTF.

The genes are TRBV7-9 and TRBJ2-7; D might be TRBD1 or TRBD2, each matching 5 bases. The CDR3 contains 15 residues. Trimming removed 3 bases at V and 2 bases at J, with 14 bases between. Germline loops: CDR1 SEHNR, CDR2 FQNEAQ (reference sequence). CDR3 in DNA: TGTGCCAGCAGCTTCGAGGGACGGAGCCCCTACGAGCAGTACTTC. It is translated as CASSFEGRSPYEQYF. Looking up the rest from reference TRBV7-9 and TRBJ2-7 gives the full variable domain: DTGVSQNPRHKITKRGQNVTFRCDPISEHNRLYWYRQTLGQGPEFLTYFQNEAQLEKSRLLSDRFSAERPKGSFSTLEIQRTEQGDSAMYLCASSFEGRSPYEQYFGPGTRLTVT.

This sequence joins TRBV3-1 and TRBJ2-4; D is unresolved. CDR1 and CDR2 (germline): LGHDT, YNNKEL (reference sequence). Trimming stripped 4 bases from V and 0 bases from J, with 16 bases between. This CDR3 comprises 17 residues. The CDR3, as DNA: TGTGCCAGCAGCCCCCTCGGGTCCAGAGCAGCCAAAAACATTCAGTACTTC. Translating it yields CASSPLGSRAAKNIQYF.

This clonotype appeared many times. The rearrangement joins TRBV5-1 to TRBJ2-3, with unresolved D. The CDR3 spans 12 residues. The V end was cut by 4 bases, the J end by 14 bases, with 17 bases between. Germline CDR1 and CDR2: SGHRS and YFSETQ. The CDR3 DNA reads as TGCGCCAGCAGCGCCGGGTTGGATGAACCGTATTTT. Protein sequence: CASSAGLDEPYF.

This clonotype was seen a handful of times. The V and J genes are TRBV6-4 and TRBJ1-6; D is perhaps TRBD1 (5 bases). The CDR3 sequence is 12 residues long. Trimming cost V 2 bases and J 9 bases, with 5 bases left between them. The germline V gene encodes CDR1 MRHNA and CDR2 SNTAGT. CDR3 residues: CASSDGGSPLHF. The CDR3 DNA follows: TGTGCCAGCAGTGACGGGGGTTCACCCCTCCACTTT.

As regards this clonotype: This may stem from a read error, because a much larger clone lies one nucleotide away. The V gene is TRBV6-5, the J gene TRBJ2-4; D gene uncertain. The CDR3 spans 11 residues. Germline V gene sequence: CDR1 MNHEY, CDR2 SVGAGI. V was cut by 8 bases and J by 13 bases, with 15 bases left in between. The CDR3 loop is CASGSGNEQYF. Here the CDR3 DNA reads TGTGCCAGCGGTTCGGGTAATGAGCAGTACTTC.

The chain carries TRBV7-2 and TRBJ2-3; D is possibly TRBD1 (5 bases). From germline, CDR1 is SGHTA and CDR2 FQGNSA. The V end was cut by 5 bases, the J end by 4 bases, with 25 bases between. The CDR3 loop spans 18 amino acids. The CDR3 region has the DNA TGTGCCAGCAGCCAAATCGAACGCCTGGAGTGGGGCGCAGATACGCAGTATTTT. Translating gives CASSQIERLEWGADTQYF.

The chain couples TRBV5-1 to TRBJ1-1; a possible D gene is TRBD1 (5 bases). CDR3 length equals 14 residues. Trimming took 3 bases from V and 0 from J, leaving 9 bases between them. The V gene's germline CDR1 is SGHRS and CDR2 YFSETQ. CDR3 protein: CASSSGHLNTEAFF. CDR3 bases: TGCGCCAGCAGCTCCGGACATCTGAACACTGAAGCTTTCTTT. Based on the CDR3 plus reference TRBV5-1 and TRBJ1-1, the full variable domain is KAGVTQTPRYLIKTRGQQVTLSCSPISGHRSVSWYQQTPGQGLQFLFEYFSETQRNKGNFPGRFSGRQFSNSRSEMNVSTLELGDSALYLCASSSGHLNTEAFFGQGTRLTVV.

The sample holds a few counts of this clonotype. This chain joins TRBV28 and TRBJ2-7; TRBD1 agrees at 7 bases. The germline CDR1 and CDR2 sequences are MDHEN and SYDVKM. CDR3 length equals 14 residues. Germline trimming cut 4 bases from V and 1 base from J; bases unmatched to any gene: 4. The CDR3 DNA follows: TGTGCCAGCAGTTACAGGGGAGCTTCCTACGAGCAGTACTTC. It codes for CASSYRGASYEQYF.

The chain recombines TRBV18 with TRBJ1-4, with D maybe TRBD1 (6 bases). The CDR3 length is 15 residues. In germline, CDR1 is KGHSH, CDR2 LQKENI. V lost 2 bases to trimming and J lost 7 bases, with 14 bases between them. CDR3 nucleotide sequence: TGTGCCAGCTCACCAGGCCGGACAGCTGGTGAAAAACTGTTTTTT. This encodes CASSPGRTAGEKLFF.

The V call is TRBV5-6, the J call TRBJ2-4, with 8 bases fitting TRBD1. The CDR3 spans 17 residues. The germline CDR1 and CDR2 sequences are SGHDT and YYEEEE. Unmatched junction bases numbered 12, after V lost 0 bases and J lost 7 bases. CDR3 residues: CASSLGVGRGRENIQYF. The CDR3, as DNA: TGTGCCAGCAGCTTGGGGGTCGGCAGGGGGCGCGAGAACATTCAGTACTTC.

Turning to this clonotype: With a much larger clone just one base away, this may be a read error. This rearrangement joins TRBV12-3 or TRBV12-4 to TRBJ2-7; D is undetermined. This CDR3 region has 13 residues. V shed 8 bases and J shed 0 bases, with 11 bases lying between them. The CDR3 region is CASWYSTSYEQYF. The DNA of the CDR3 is TGTGCCAGCTGGTACTCCACCTCCTACGAGCAGTACTTC.

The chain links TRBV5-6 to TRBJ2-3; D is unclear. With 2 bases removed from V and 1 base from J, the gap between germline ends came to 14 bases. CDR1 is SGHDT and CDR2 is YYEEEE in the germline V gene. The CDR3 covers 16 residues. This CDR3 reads CASSFALGSGTDTQYF. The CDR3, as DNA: TGTGCCAGCAGCTTCGCTCTGGGGTCGGGCACAGATACGCAGTATTTT.

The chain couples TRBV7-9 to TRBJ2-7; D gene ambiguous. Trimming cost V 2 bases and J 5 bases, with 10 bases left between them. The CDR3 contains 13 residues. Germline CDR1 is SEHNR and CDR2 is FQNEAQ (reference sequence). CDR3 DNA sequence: TGTGCCAGCAGCTTATCTGCGGCGCACGAGCAGTACTTC. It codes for CASSLSAAHEQYF.

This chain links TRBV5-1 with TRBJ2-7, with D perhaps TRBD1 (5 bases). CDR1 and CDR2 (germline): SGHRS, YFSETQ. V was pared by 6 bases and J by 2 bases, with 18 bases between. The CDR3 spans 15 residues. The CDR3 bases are TGCGCCAGCAAACCCTCCAGGGTAGGGCCCTACGAGCAGTACTTC. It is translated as CASKPSRVGPYEQYF.